The sample holds a few counts of the clone carrying this T cell receptor (beta chain). These data originate in a study of blood T cell repertoires in COVID-19. About the research overall: T cells, B-cell-depleted T cells, or PBMCs supplied cDNA or gDNA.

Unmatched junction bases numbered 6, after V lost 5 bases and J lost 2 bases. Germline lookup yields CDR1 SGHRS and CDR2 YFSETQ. The CDR3 contains 16 residues. Assay: immunoSEQ multiplex PCR; the TCRdb copy retains only in-frame clones and omits some. This table holds under 300,000 clones, nearly 90% found once. The study drew participants aged about 18 to 89 years from roughly 25 US areas. Before being deemed recovered, Cohort 3 donors had two negative PCRs, clearance, or symptom resolution. This sequence joins TRBV5-1 and TRBJ1-6; 8 bases map to TRBD1. The material sequenced was PBMCs or T cells enriched from blood (not recorded which). The sequence came from a young woman who had recovered from COVID-19. CDR3 amino acids: CASRGQGPTYNSPLHF. The CDR3 coding sequence is TGCGCCAGCAGAGGACAGGGCCCCACCTATAATTCACCCCTCCACTTT.